The 13 T cell receptor beta chains below were found in one sample sequenced in a study of patients and donors after allogeneic stem cell transplantation. A single record per CDR3 protein comes from TCRdb applying MiXCR to the RT-PCR reads. The data show about 960,000 distinct CDR3 sequences, with approximately 18% seen just once and 6% held by the top ten. Sequenced: blood, either unsorted or a sorted T cell fraction (not recorded which). All receptors derive from a human donor who was either an allogeneic HSCT recipient or a stem cell or donor lymphocyte infusion donor (not recorded which). It is not recorded whose cells these are; they may come from a transplant donor.

As for this clonotype: The CDR3 does not close with the conserved phenylalanine or tryptophan, likely indicating a read error. The gene calls are TRBV10-3 and TRBJ2-2; no definite D call. Trimming removed 0 bases at V and 7 bases at J, with 9 bases between. The CDR3 covers 14 residues. Germline loops: CDR1 ENHRY, CDR2 SYGVKD. The CDR3 coding sequence is TGTGCCATCAGTGAGTCTTTTGGCATCGGGGAGCTGTTTTCT. Residues: CAISESFGIGELFS.

The sample holds a few counts of this clonotype. The chain combines TRBV7-9 with TRBJ1-1, with D maybe TRBD1 (5 bases). The V end was cut by 5 bases, the J end by 3 bases, with 19 bases between. This CDR3 comprises 16 residues. In germline, CDR1 is SEHNR, CDR2 FQNEAQ (reference sequence). CDR3 sequence (DNA): TGTGCCAGCAGCCACCTCGGCTGGGGCAGGGACACTGAAGCTTTCTTT. This translates into CASSHLGWGRDTEAFF.

In this sample, this clonotype turned up a few times. The chain recombines TRBV5-5 with TRBJ2-6; 7 positions agree with TRBD1. The V segment lost 3 bases and the J segment 0 bases; nucleotides outside the gene matches: 6. The CDR3 has 17 amino acids. The germline CDR1 and CDR2 sequences are SGHKS and YYEKEE (reference sequence). CDR3 nucleotide sequence: TGTGCCAGCAGCTCCGGGACAGCCCTCTCTGGGGCCAACGTCCTGACTTTC. It is translated as CASSSGTALSGANVLTF.

The chain couples TRBV27 to TRBJ2-2; 8 bases line up with TRBD2. V gave up 6 bases and J gave up 4 bases; unmatched junction bases: 7. Germline CDR1 and CDR2: MNHEY and SMNVEV (reference sequence). This CDR3 region has 15 residues. CDR3 protein: CASRRIAGITGELFF. The CDR3 DNA reads as TGTGCCAGCAGGAGGATAGCGGGGATCACCGGGGAGCTGTTTTTT.

The gene calls are TRBV5-1 and TRBJ1-1; the D gene is possibly TRBD1 (5 bases). CDR1 is SGHRS, CDR2 YFSETQ, per germline. The CDR3 spans 16 residues. V was trimmed by 4 bases and J by 8 bases, leaving 24 bases between them. DNA for the CDR3: TGCGCCAGCAGCGCATTGCGGGACGTCTACCAACACGAAGCTTTCTTT. The encoded protein is CASSALRDVYQHEAFF.

This clonotype was counted a few times. The rearrangement links TRBV11-2 to TRBJ1-2; the D is unclear. The CDR3 contains 15 residues. Per the germline V gene, CDR1 is SGHAT and CDR2 is FQNNGV. Trimming took off 5 bases at V and 6 bases at J, with 19 bases between the two ends. CDR3 DNA sequence: TGTGCCAGCAGCCCCAGTTTTTCGGTTATAGATGGCTACACCTTC. Protein sequence: CASSPSFSVIDGYTF.

The V call is TRBV2, the J call TRBJ2-2, with D possibly being TRBD2 (5 bases). V was trimmed by 3 bases and J by 7 bases, leaving 9 bases between them. In germline, CDR1 is SNHLY, CDR2 FYNNEI. This CDR3 region has 13 residues. CDR3 sequence (DNA): TGTGCCAGCAGTGACGAGGGTGGCGGGGAGCTGTTTTTT. Its protein is CASSDEGGGELFF.

The chain links TRBV19 to TRBJ1-2; D is possibly TRBD1 (6 bases). The CDR3 length is 13 residues. V lost 8 bases, J lost 4 bases, and 14 bases lay in between. CDR1 and CDR2 from the germline V gene are LNHDA and SQIVND (reference sequence). The CDR3 DNA reads TGTGCCAGTCAGGACAGTGCCAGCTATGGCTACACCTTC. Translation gives CASQDSASYGYTF.

The chain has TRBV5-6 and TRBJ1-2, with no clear D. The V gene lost 0 bases and the J gene lost 3 bases, with 9 bases spanning the gap. Germline-derived CDR1 and CDR2 are SGHDT and YYEEEE. CDR3 size: 14 residues. CDR3 residues: CASSLGRRYYGYTF. Written as DNA, the CDR3 is TGTGCCAGCAGCTTGGGCAGGCGATACTATGGCTACACCTTC.

This chain links TRBV5-1 with TRBJ2-7, with D perhaps matching TRBD2 (6 bases). Per germline, CDR1 SGHRS and CDR2 YFSETQ. V lost 4 bases to trimming and J lost 4 bases, with 15 bases between them. This CDR3 has 14 residues. This chain's CDR3 is CASSGDSGAYEQYF. CDR3 DNA sequence: TGCGCCAGCAGCGGGGACTCGGGTGCGTACGAGCAGTACTTC.

The chain has TRBV6-2 or TRBV6-3 and TRBJ2-7, with D uncertain. V was trimmed by 5 bases and J by 2 bases, leaving 13 bases between them. The CDR3 spans 14 residues. Germline V gives CDR1 MNHEY, CDR2 SVGEGT. The CDR3 loop reads CASSLPDGTYEQYF. CDR3 nucleotide sequence: TGTGCCAGCAGTCTACCGGACGGCACCTACGAGCAGTACTTC.

V and J are TRBV5-1 and TRBJ2-7; D tentatively reads TRBD1 or TRBD2 (6 bases each). The CDR3 length is 14 residues. The V gene lost 4 bases and the J gene lost 1 base, with 12 bases spanning the gap. Germline V gives CDR1 SGHRS, CDR2 YFSETQ. CDR3 amino acids: CASSTLGGSYEQYF. DNA of the CDR3: TGCGCCAGCAGCACCTTAGGGGGGTCCTACGAGCAGTACTTC.

There are a few counts of this clonotype. J is TRBJ1-2 and V is TRBV20-1; D is unclear. Trimming pared 0 bases from V and 1 base from J, leaving 12 bases between. The CDR3 has 15 amino acids. Germline V gene lookup returns CDR1 DFQATT and CDR2 SNEGSKA (reference sequence). The CDR3 nucleotides read TGCAGTGCTAGAGATCTGTGGTCGGATAACTATGGCTACACCTTC. Translated: CSARDLWSDNYGYTF.